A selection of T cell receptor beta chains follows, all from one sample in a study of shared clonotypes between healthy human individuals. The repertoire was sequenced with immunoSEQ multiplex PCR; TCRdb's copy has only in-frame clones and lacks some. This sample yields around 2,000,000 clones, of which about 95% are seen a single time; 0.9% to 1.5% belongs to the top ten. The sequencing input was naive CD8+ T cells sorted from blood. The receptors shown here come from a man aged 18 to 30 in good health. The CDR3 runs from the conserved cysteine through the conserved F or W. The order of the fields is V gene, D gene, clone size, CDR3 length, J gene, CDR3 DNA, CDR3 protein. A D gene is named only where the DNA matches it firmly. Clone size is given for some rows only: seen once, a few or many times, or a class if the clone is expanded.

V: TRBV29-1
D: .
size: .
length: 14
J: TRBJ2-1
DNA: TGCAGCGTTGAATCAGCTCCCGGATACGGTGAGCAGTTCTTC
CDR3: CSVESAPGYGEQFF

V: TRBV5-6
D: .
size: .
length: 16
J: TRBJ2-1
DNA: TGTGCCAGCAGCCGGCCAGGGGAGGGGCTGGGCAATGAGCAGTTCTTC
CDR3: CASSRPGEGLGNEQFF

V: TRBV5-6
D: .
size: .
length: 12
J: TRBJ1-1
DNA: TGTGCCAGCAGCTTTACAGGGAACCGGGCTTTCTTT
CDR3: CASSFTGNRAFF

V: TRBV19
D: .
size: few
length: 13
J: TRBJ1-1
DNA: TGTGCCAGTAGTATAGACAGGGGAACTGAAGCTTTCTTT
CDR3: CASSIDRGTEAFF

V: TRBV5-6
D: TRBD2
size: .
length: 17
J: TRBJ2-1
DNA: TGTGCCAGCAGCTCCGGGACTAGCGGTTTTCACTACAATGAGCAGTTCTTC
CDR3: CASSSGTSGFHYNEQFF

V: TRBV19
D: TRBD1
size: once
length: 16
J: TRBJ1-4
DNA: TGTGCCAGTAGTACTGGACAGGGGGGAAGTAATGAAAAACTGTTTTTT
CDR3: CASSTGQGGSNEKLFF

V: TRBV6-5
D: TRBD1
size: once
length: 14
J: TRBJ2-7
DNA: TGTGCCAGCAGCTCCGGGACAGGGGGCTACGAGCAGTACTTC
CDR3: CASSSGTGGYEQYF

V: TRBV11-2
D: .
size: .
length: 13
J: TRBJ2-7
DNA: TGTGCCAGCAGCTCGGGCCGCGCCTACGAGCAGTACTTC
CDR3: CASSSGRAYEQYF

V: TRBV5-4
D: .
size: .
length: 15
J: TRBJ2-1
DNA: TGTGCCAGCAGCTTGGAGAGTCCTTCCTACAATGAGCAGTTCTTC
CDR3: CASSLESPSYNEQFF

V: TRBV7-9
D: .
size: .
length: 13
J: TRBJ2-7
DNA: TGTGCCAGCAGCCCCCCGGGGTGGGGCGAGCAGTACTTC
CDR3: CASSPPGWGEQYF

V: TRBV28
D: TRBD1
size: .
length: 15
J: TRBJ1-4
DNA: TGTGCCAGCAGTCCGACCCACAGGGGACGGGAAAAACTGTTTTTT
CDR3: CASSPTHRGREKLFF

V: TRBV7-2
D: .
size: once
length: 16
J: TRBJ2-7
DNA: TGTGCCAGCAGCTTAGCGCACCCCGAAACTCGTACCCCTCAGTACTTC
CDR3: CASSLAHPETRTPQYF

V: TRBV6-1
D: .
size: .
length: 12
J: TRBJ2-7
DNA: TGTGCCAGCAGGGGGAACGCCCAGGAGCAGTACTTC
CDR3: CASRGNAQEQYF

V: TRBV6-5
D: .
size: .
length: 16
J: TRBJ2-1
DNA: TGTGCCAGCAGTTACTCGGGTGGCTCCCTGTACAATGAGCAGTTCTTC
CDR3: CASSYSGGSLYNEQFF

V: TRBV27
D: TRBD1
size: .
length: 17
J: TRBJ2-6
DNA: TGTGCCAGCAGTAGGACAGGGGTTCGCTCTGGGGCCAACGTCCTGACTTTC
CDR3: CASSRTGVRSGANVLTF

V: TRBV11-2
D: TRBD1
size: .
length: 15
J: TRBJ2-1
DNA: TGTGCCAGCAGCTTTTTAGGGGGCGCGGATAATGAGCAGTTCTTC
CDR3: CASSFLGGADNEQFF

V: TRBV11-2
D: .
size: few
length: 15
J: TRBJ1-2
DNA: TGTGCCAGCAGCTTTGATGGACCGACGAACTATGGCTACACCTTC
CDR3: CASSFDGPTNYGYTF

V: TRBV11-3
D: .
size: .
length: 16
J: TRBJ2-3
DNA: TGTGCCAGCAGCTTAGGGTCTGGGGTCTTCACAGATACGCAGTATTTT
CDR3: CASSLGSGVFTDTQYF

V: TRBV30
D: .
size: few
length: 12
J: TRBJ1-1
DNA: TGTGCCTGGAGTGTACTAGGCACTGAAGCTTTCTTT
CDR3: CAWSVLGTEAFF